This TCR beta chain was identified during a study of CD8+CD57+ T cells in acquired aplastic anemia. About the study: Sorted CD4+ and CD8+ cells yielded DNA averaging approximately 3 ug.

Flow cytometry had shown expanded CD8+CD57+ cells in the patients chosen for sequencing. Acquired aplastic anemia of severe grade affected all patients. Patients were treatment-naive when blood was sampled. Study-level points and caveats: Statistical testing detected no significant gap in CD8+ Simpson's diversity between patients and controls.

To note about this clonotype: Its antigen is undetermined.

It was genomic DNA that served as the template for profiling TCR beta VDJ and CDR3. TCRdb reprocessed the reads via MiXCR and lists one record per CDR3 protein. The sample has under 150,000 distinct CDR3 sequences; approximately 41% are singletons. Germline CDR1 and CDR2: LNHNV and YYDKDF (reference sequence). CDR3 size: 14 residues. The V and J ends lost 0 bases and 10 bases, in that order; junction bases with no gene match: 5. The sample consisted of sorted CD4+, CD8+, or CD8+CD57+ T cells (not recorded which) from PBMCs. The TCR sequence derives from a human donor with aplastic anemia. V usage is TRBV15 and J usage is TRBJ1-4; 7 bases agree with TRBD1. Written as DNA, the CDR3 is TGTGCCACCAGCAGAGATAGGACAGGACCAAAACTGTTTTTT. This gives the protein CATSRDRTGPKLFF. Full variable domain (missing parts from reference TRBV15 and TRBJ1-4): DAMVIQNPRYQVTQFGKPVTLSCSQTLNHNVMYWYQQKSSQAPKLLFHYYDKDFNNEADTPDNFQSRRPNTSFCFLDIRSPGLGDTAMYLCATSRDRTGPKLFFGSGTQLSVL.